The 24 T cell receptor beta chains below come from one sample, sequenced in a study of T cells in narcolepsy. Sequencing used immunoSEQ multiplex PCR; TCRdb keeps in-frame clones, though not all of them. This table has roughly 35,000 clones, about 85% appearing once. Specimen: CD45RA- memory CD4+ T cells from PBMCs. The receptors were gathered from a human donor with narcolepsy.

The chain carries TRBV6-5 and TRBJ2-3, with TRBD2 matching 10 bases. The length of the CDR3 is 14 residues. Germline CDR1 MNHEY, CDR2 SVGAGI. The trim removed 4 bases at V and 4 bases at J, leaving 2 bases unmatched. The CDR3: CASSSTSGADTQYF. CDR3 nucleotide sequence: TGTGCCAGCAGTTCAACTAGCGGGGCAGATACGCAGTATTTT.

V and J are TRBV18 and TRBJ1-1; 8 nucleotides align to TRBD1. Germline V gene sequence: CDR1 KGHSH, CDR2 LQKENI. This CDR3 has 16 amino acids. The J segment lost 0 bases and the V segment lost 3 bases, leaving 6 bases of the junction unmatched. This CDR3 is CASSPQGAGMNTEAFF. The CDR3 coding sequence is TGTGCCAGCTCACCGCAGGGGGCAGGCATGAACACTGAAGCTTTCTTT.

This clone was found a few times. In the same sample, other DNA sequences code for this CDR3. This chain connects TRBV9 to TRBJ2-1; 8 bases agree with TRBD2. This CDR3 comprises 15 residues. The V segment lost 2 bases and the J segment 4 bases; nucleotides outside the gene matches: 5. Germline V CDR1 and CDR2: SGDLS, YYNGEE. The CDR3 loop reads CASSVSSGGYNEQFF. CDR3 nucleotides: TGTGCCAGCAGCGTGTCCAGCGGGGGATACAATGAGCAGTTCTTC. Combining the CDR3 with reference TRBV9 and TRBJ2-1 gives the whole variable domain DSGVTQTPKHLITATGQRVTLRCSPRSGDLSVYWYQQSLDQGLQFLIQYYNGEERAKGNILERFSAQQFPDLHSELNLSSLELGDSALYFCASSVSSGGYNEQFFGPGTRLTVL.

The chain links TRBV7-2 to TRBJ2-1; 8 nucleotides agree with TRBD1. V gave up 3 bases and J gave up 8 bases; unmatched junction bases: 12. The CDR3 has 16 residues. Germline loops: CDR1 SGHTA, CDR2 FQGNSA. The CDR3 sequence is CASSFAPGLRGHEQFF. CDR3 bases: TGTGCCAGCAGCTTCGCACCGGGACTCAGGGGGCATGAGCAGTTCTTC.

The chain combines TRBV7-8 with TRBJ1-5; 8 nucleotides agree with TRBD1. CDR3 length: 15 residues. V lost 6 bases and J lost 6; bases outside the gene matches: 10. Germline V gives CDR1 SGHVS, CDR2 FQNEAQ. In DNA, the CDR3 is TGTGCCAGCAGGTCCGACAGGGGTGTGGGTCAGCCCCAGCATTTT. This encodes CASRSDRGVGQPQHF. The full variable domain, completed using reference TRBV7-8 and TRBJ1-5, is GAGVSQSPRYKVAKRGQDVALRCDPISGHVSLFWYQQALGQGPEFLTYFQNEAQLDKSGLPSDRFFAERPEGSVSTLKIQRTQQEDSAVYLCASRSDRGVGQPQHFGDGTRLSIL.

This clone was observed a single time. This chain links TRBV30 with TRBJ1-5; D remains unclear. CDR3 length: 12 residues. The V gene's germline CDR1 is GTSNPN and CDR2 SVGIG (reference sequence). V lost 0 bases to trimming and J lost 7 bases, with 7 bases between them. The CDR3 region has the DNA TGTGCCTGGAGTGTATTTGGGCAGCCCCAGCATTTT. As protein: CAWSVFGQPQHF.

This chain joins TRBV15 and TRBJ1-2, with D possibly matching TRBD1 (5 bases). This CDR3 spans 14 amino acids. CDR1 LNHNV and CDR2 YYDKDF come from the germline V gene (reference sequence). The V gene lost 5 bases and the J gene lost 4 bases, with 14 bases spanning the gap. CDR3 nucleotides: TGTGCCACCAGCCCACCGGACACGGGCTATGGCTACACCTTC. It yields the protein CATSPPDTGYGYTF.

The genes are TRBV4-1 and TRBJ1-1; D is uncertain. The V gene lost 0 bases and the J gene lost 11 bases, with 19 bases spanning the gap. The CDR3 totals 15 residues. From germline, CDR1 is MGHRA and CDR2 YSYEKL. DNA of the CDR3: TGCGCCAGCAGCCAAGATAATGTGCCCTCTTCTTATGCTTTCTTT. It yields the protein CASSQDNVPSSYAFF.

CDR3 in amino acids: CASRTSDNYGYTF. As DNA, the CDR3 is TGTGCCAGCAGAACAAGCGACAACTATGGCTACACCTTC. V is TRBV6-1 and J is TRBJ1-2; no clear D gene. This CDR3 is built from 13 residues. V was trimmed by 6 bases and J by 2 bases, leaving 10 bases between them. Germline V gene data show CDR1 as MNHNS and CDR2 as SASEGT.

This rearrangement joins TRBV7-8 to TRBJ2-3; 7 positions match TRBD2. Germline lookup yields CDR1 SGHVS and CDR2 FQNEAQ. J lost 0 bases, V lost 2 bases, and 8 bases had no gene match. The CDR3 sequence is 17 residues long. This CDR3 reads CASSLSRGGGSTDTQYF. For the CDR3, the DNA is TGTGCCAGCAGCTTAAGCCGTGGCGGGGGTAGCACAGATACGCAGTATTTT. Full variable domain (outside the CDR3, taken from reference TRBV7-8 and TRBJ2-3): GAGVSQSPRYKVAKRGQDVALRCDPISGHVSLFWYQQALGQGPEFLTYFQNEAQLDKSGLPSDRFFAERPEGSVSTLKIQRTQQEDSAVYLCASSLSRGGGSTDTQYFGPGTRLTVL.

The rearrangement joins TRBV15 to TRBJ2-6; D possibly corresponds to TRBD1 (5 bases). V lost 4 bases to trimming and J lost 0 bases, with 10 bases between them. Germline CDR1 and CDR2: LNHNV and YYDKDF (reference sequence). The CDR3 is made up of 16 amino acids. The CDR3 reads CATSTAGSSGANVLTF. In DNA form, the CDR3 reads TGTGCCACCAGCACTGCAGGGTCCTCTGGGGCCAACGTCCTGACTTTC.

The rearrangement links TRBV19 to TRBJ2-5; D possibly uses TRBD1 or TRBD2 (5 bases each). Germline loops: CDR1 LNHDA, CDR2 SQIVND (reference sequence). The length of the CDR3 is 16 residues. V shed 3 bases and J shed 5 bases, with 19 bases lying between them. The CDR3 is CASSMGYAGTSETQYF. As DNA, the CDR3 is TGTGCCAGTAGTATGGGATACGCAGGGACGTCGGAGACCCAGTACTTC.

The gene calls are TRBV7-9 and TRBJ2-5; D possibly uses TRBD1 or TRBD2 (5 bases each). The CDR3 has 14 amino acids. V gave up 5 bases and J gave up 0 bases, with 10 bases separating them. CDR1 is SEHNR and CDR2 is FQNEAQ in the germline V gene (reference sequence). CDR3: CASSLGTNQETQYF. DNA for the CDR3: TGTGCCAGCAGCCTCGGGACCAACCAAGAGACCCAGTACTTC.

This CDR3 reads CASSPRTRDRYGYTF. CDR3 DNA sequence: TGCGCCAGCAGCCCCCGTACGAGAGACAGATACGGCTACACCTTC. The chain recombines TRBV4-3 with TRBJ1-2, with D perhaps matching TRBD1 (5 bases). The CDR3 is made up of 15 amino acids. Germline loops: CDR1 LGHNA, CDR2 YSLEER. V lost 4 bases to trimming and J lost 8 bases, with 20 bases between them.

This rearrangement joins TRBV29-1 to TRBJ2-6, with D unclear. This CDR3 is built from 15 residues. Looked up from germline, CDR1 is SQVTM and CDR2 is ANQGSEA. Trimming stripped 4 bases from V and 4 bases from J, with 14 bases between. In DNA, the CDR3 is TGCAGCGTTGCGGATTTATTCGGGGGGGCCAACGTCCTGACTTTC. Translation gives CSVADLFGGANVLTF.

The chain has TRBV28 and TRBJ1-5; maybe TRBD1 (5 bases). Trimming removed 8 bases from V and 4 bases from J, with 15 bases in between. Germline assignment: CDR1 MDHEN and CDR2 SYDVKM. The CDR3 loop spans 14 amino acids. In nucleotides, the CDR3 is TGTGCCAGCCGCCGGGACGTACCAAATCAGCCCCAGCATTTT. Translated, it gives CASRRDVPNQPQHF.

This clone was observed a single time. Here the CDR3 DNA reads TGTGCCAGCAGCCCACCTAGCCTGGGCGATGAGACCCAGTACTTC. Translated, it gives CASSPPSLGDETQYF. The chain recombines TRBV7-2 with TRBJ2-5; maybe TRBD2 (5 bases). Germline-derived CDR1 and CDR2 are SGHTA and FQGNSA. V lost 5 bases and J lost 5, with 18 bases in between. The CDR3 spans 15 residues.

The chain has TRBV5-6 and TRBJ1-4; D unresolved. Germline V gives CDR1 SGHDT, CDR2 YYEEEE. The CDR3 is 13 residues long. V lost 0 bases and J lost 8, with 8 bases in between. The CDR3 here is CASSLGTREKLFF. The CDR3 region has the DNA TGTGCCAGCAGCTTGGGAACCCGGGAAAAACTGTTTTTT.

The V and J genes are TRBV7-2 and TRBJ1-4, with D perhaps matching TRBD1 (5 bases). Germline V gene lookup returns CDR1 SGHTA and CDR2 FQGNSA. The ends were cut back, 1 base at V and 8 bases at J, with 11 bases in the middle. This CDR3 is 14 amino acids long. The CDR3 region is CASSLDRRGEKLFF. As DNA, the CDR3 is TGTGCCAGCAGCTTAGACAGGAGGGGCGAAAAACTGTTTTTT.

The chain couples TRBV18 to TRBJ2-1; tentative D call: TRBD2 (6 bases). V lost 6 bases and J lost 9, with 18 bases in between. The CDR3 length is 14 residues. Germline assignment: CDR1 KGHSH and CDR2 LQKENI. The CDR3 DNA reads as TGTGCCAGCTCTCCGGGTAGGGCCGGGGGTGAGCAGTTCTTC. Amino acids: CASSPGRAGGEQFF.

The V gene is TRBV6-5, the J gene TRBJ2-5; D unresolved. The J call is in doubt because the DNA end fits TRBJ2-7 better. The CDR3 has 12 residues. From germline, CDR1 is MNHEY and CDR2 SVGAGI. The CDR3, as DNA: TGTGCCAGCACCAGCACGACCTACGAGCAGTACTTC. Amino acid sequence: CASTSTTYEQYF.

The chain links TRBV9 to TRBJ1-2; the D gene is possibly TRBD1 (5 bases). In germline, CDR1 is SGDLS, CDR2 YYNGEE. The CDR3 length is 13 residues. V lost 3 bases and J lost 0, with 6 bases in between. CDR3 sequence (DNA): TGTGCCAGCAGCGCGACAGCTAACTATGGCTACACCTTC. As protein: CASSATANYGYTF.

This clone was recorded once. The chain couples TRBV5-4 to TRBJ2-1, with a tentative D call TRBD1 (5 bases). Trimming left V 2 bases short and J 7 bases short, with 13 bases between. The CDR3 is 14 amino acids. Germline values: CDR1 SGHNT, CDR2 YYREEE (reference sequence). The chain's CDR3 is CASSFPTGSNEQFF. CDR3 nucleotides: TGTGCCAGCAGCTTCCCAACAGGATCGAATGAGCAGTTCTTC.

The CDR3 nucleotides are TGTGCCAGCTCACCGCGGCCACACTCTGGAAACACCATATATTTT. Translation gives CASSPRPHSGNTIYF. The gene calls are TRBV18 and TRBJ1-3; no firm D call. The CDR3 is 15 residues long. The V end lost 3 bases, the J end lost 0 bases, and 9 bases lay between the germline ends. Germline V lookup: CDR1 KGHSH, CDR2 LQKENI. Drawing the rest from reference TRBV18 and TRBJ1-3, the complete variable domain is NAGVMQNPRHLVRRRGQEARLRCSPMKGHSHVYWYRQLPEEGLKFMVYLQKENIIDESGMPKERFSAEFPKEGPSILRIQQVVRGDSAAYFCASSPRPHSGNTIYFGEGSWLTVV.